This is a list of T cell receptor beta chains from one sample in a study of OX40 agonist ivuxolimab in advanced cancers. Assay used: immunoSEQ multiplex PCR; TCRdb lists only in-frame clones, some missing. Counted here are some 86,000 clones, about nine tenths occurring once; the ten biggest clones make up roughly 6.9%. The sample was CD4+ or CD8+ T cells sorted from blood, taken in a trial of the OX40 agonist ivuxolimab. Receptor source: an adult with an advanced solid tumor such as melanoma, head and neck, liver or kidney cancer. Both conserved end residues are part of each CDR3. The D gene is left open where the match is weak. Clone size is not always given. Where it is, it says once, few, many or a class for expanded clones.

clone size	CDR3 length	J gene	D gene	V gene	CDR3 protein	CDR3 DNA
NA	14	TRBJ1-1	NA	TRBV6-5	CASSRHGTNTEAFF	TGTGCCAGCAGCCGACATGGAACGAACACTGAAGCTTTCTTT
NA	15	TRBJ1-2	NA	TRBV6-4	CASSLIPGALYGYTF	TGTGCCAGCAGTCTAATCCCGGGGGCCCTATATGGCTACACCTTC
NA	15	TRBJ2-3	TRBD2	TRBV19	CASSGSGREADTQYF	TGTGCCAGTAGTGGGTCCGGGCGGGAGGCAGATACGCAGTATTTT
NA	16	TRBJ1-1	NA	TRBV19	CASSIAATGRGTEAFF	TGTGCCAGTAGTATCGCCGCTACGGGGAGGGGCACTGAAGCTTTCTTT
once	13	TRBJ2-5	NA	TRBV14	CASSQELAGTQYF	TGTGCCAGCAGCCAAGAATTGGCGGGGACCCAGTACTTC
NA	14	TRBJ1-1	TRBD1	TRBV11-2	CASSLQGANTEAFF	TGTGCCAGCAGCTTACAGGGGGCGAACACTGAAGCTTTCTTT
NA	14	TRBJ1-4	NA	TRBV5-4	CASSLGAEDEKLFF	TGTGCCAGCAGCTTGGGGGCAGAGGATGAAAAACTGTTTTTT
NA	16	TRBJ1-1	TRBD1	TRBV6-6	CASSPAGTGGVSAAFF	TGTGCCAGCAGTCCCGCGGGGACAGGGGGCGTCTCTGCCGCTTTCTTT
once	13	TRBJ1-1	NA	TRBV12-2	CALEGPVGTEAFF	TGTGCCCTAGAGGGACCGGTAGGGACTGAAGCTTTCTTT
NA	16	TRBJ2-3	TRBD2	TRBV9	CASTLGAGGSTDTQYF	TGTGCCAGCACCCTGGGGGCGGGAGGGAGCACAGATACGCAGTATTTT
NA	13	TRBJ1-2	NA	TRBV9	CASSVRGTYGYTF	TGTGCCAGCAGCGTTCGCGGCACCTATGGCTACACCTTC
NA	15	TRBJ2-2	NA	TRBV7-9	CASSLSGANTGELFF	TGTGCCAGCAGCTTAAGCGGTGCTAACACCGGGGAGCTGTTTTTT
NA	19	TRBJ2-1	TRBD2	TRBV6-1	CASSALAGSMGISYNEQFF	TGTGCCAGCAGTGCCCTAGCGGGATCGATGGGGATTTCCTACAATGAGCAGTTCTTC
NA	12	TRBJ1-1	NA	TRBV5-1	CASSNHNTEAFF	TGCGCCAGCAGCAATCACAACACTGAAGCTTTCTTT
NA	14	TRBJ1-1	NA	TRBV9	CASSLRPENTEAFF	TGTGCCAGCAGCCTCCGCCCAGAGAACACTGAAGCTTTCTTT
NA	16	TRBJ1-5	NA	TRBV28	CASSFWAGVSNQPQHF	TGTGCCAGCAGTTTCTGGGCAGGGGTGAGCAATCAGCCCCAGCATTTT
NA	16	TRBJ2-7	NA	TRBV15	CATSRGGGAGNYEQYF	TGTGCCACCAGCAGAGGCGGTGGGGCAGGGAATTACGAGCAGTACTTC
NA	16	TRBJ2-7	TRBD2	TRBV6-1	CASSELMAGGPYEQYF	TGTGCCAGCAGTGAATTGATGGCGGGAGGGCCCTACGAGCAGTACTTC
NA	17	TRBJ2-7	NA	TRBV28	CASSSITGRPSPYEQYF	TGTGCCAGCAGTTCAATCACAGGGAGACCCTCTCCGTACGAGCAGTACTTC
NA	15	TRBJ1-1	NA	TRBV5-1	CASSSRDPPRTEAFF	TGCGCCAGCTCTTCTCGGGACCCTCCCCGAACTGAAGCTTTCTTT
NA	16	TRBJ2-3	NA	TRBV9	CASSVDEGGVGDTQYF	TGTGCCAGCAGCGTAGACGAGGGGGGTGTTGGTGATACGCAGTATTTT
NA	16	TRBJ2-3	NA	TRBV27	CASSLGSRTPTDTQYF	TGTGCCAGCAGCCTAGGTAGCCGTACCCCCACAGATACGCAGTATTTT
once	16	TRBJ1-5	NA	TRBV19	CASSPGGALSNQPQHF	TGTGCCAGTAGTCCCGGAGGGGCTCTTAGCAATCAGCCCCAGCATTTT
NA	14	TRBJ2-7	NA	TRBV28	CASSLQTGFYEQYF	TGTGCCAGCAGTCTCCAGACAGGCTTCTACGAGCAGTACTTC
NA	12	TRBJ2-7	TRBD1	TRBV29-1	CSVAGGSYEQYF	TGCAGCGTTGCAGGGGGTTCCTACGAGCAGTACTTC
NA	15	TRBJ1-2	TRBD1	TRBV30	CAWTLTGRPNYGYTF	TGTGCCTGGACGTTGACAGGGAGGCCCAACTATGGCTACACCTTC
NA	15	TRBJ2-5	TRBD2	TRBV5-1	CASSDLAGSRETQYF	TGCGCCAGCAGCGACCTAGCGGGGTCTAGAGAGACCCAGTACTTC
once	15	TRBJ2-3	TRBD1	TRBV14	CASSLSTGWADTQYF	TGTGCCAGCAGCCTATCGACAGGGTGGGCAGATACGCAGTATTTT
NA	14	TRBJ2-3	TRBD2	TRBV29-1	CSVDIREGGDTQYF	TGCAGCGTGGACATCCGGGAGGGCGGAGATACGCAGTATTTT
NA	15	TRBJ2-3	TRBD2	TRBV9	CASSSRSGRAGTQYF	TGTGCCAGCAGCTCCAGGAGCGGGAGGGCCGGTACGCAGTATTTT
NA	14	TRBJ1-4	TRBD1	TRBV6-5	CASSLYRGGEKLFF	TGTGCCAGCAGTTTATACAGGGGCGGTGAAAAACTGTTTTTT
NA	17	TRBJ2-3	NA	TRBV14	CASSQDPPSRYTDTQYF	TGTGCCAGCAGCCAAGATCCCCCTAGCCGATACACAGATACGCAGTATTTT
NA	13	TRBJ2-2	NA	TRBV11-3	CASSLMDTGELFF	TGTGCCAGCAGCTTAATGGACACCGGGGAGCTGTTTTTT
NA	14	TRBJ1-1	NA	TRBV28	CASSFVGGNTEAFF	TGTGCCAGCAGTTTTGTTGGGGGGAACACTGAAGCTTTCTTT
NA	15	TRBJ2-6	NA	TRBV18	CASSPAYSGANVLTF	TGTGCCAGCTCACCGGCCTACTCAGGGGCCAACGTCCTGACTTTC
NA	13	TRBJ2-1	NA	TRBV29-1	CSVASSSYNEQFF	TGCAGCGTTGCGTCGAGCTCCTACAATGAGCAGTTCTTC
NA	14	TRBJ2-2	NA	TRBV5-4	CASTHLQNTGELFF	TGTGCCAGCACCCATCTCCAGAACACCGGGGAGCTGTTTTTT
once	14	TRBJ2-7	NA	TRBV7-2	CASTLLLGNYEQYF	TGTGCCAGCACCCTCTTATTGGGGAATTACGAGCAGTACTTC
NA	15	TRBJ2-5	TRBD1	TRBV5-1	CASSLVGTGGETQYF	TGCGCCAGCAGCTTGGTCGGGACAGGAGGAGAGACCCAGTACTTC
few	18	TRBJ2-2	TRBD2	TRBV19	CASNGGGRGGPNTGELFF	TGTGCCAGTAATGGTGGCGGGAGGGGCGGCCCGAACACCGGGGAGCTGTTTTTT
NA	13	TRBJ1-1	NA	TRBV28	CASSTNMNTEAFF	TGTGCCAGCAGTACAAACATGAACACTGAAGCTTTCTTT
NA	13	TRBJ2-7	NA	TRBV29-1	CSPNPRILHEQYF	TGCAGCCCGAACCCGCGGATTCTCCACGAGCAGTACTTC
once	13	TRBJ2-7	NA	TRBV19	CASSGTPGNEQYF	TGTGCCAGTAGCGGGACACCTGGGAACGAGCAGTACTTC
NA	16	TRBJ2-1	NA	TRBV27	CASSARDRIGGNEQFF	TGTGCCAGCAGTGCACGGGACAGAATCGGGGGGAATGAGCAGTTCTTC
once	15	TRBJ1-2	NA	TRBV11-2	CASSLYGVVDYGYTF	TGTGCCAGCAGCTTATATGGGGTTGTGGACTATGGCTACACCTTC
NA	13	TRBJ2-7	NA	TRBV11-1	CASSLAVSYEQYF	TGTGCCAGCAGCTTAGCGGTCTCCTACGAGCAGTACTTC
NA	12	TRBJ2-7	NA	TRBV6-1	CASSEGAYEQYF	TGTGCCAGCAGTGAGGGGGCTTACGAGCAGTACTTC
NA	14	TRBJ2-7	NA	TRBV4-1	CASSQQTRPYEQYF	TGCGCCAGCAGCCAACAGACGCGTCCCTACGAGCAGTACTTC
NA	14	TRBJ2-1	NA	TRBV5-1	CASSLGLDFGEQFF	TGCGCCAGCAGCTTAGGGCTAGATTTCGGTGAGCAGTTCTTC
NA	14	TRBJ2-7	NA	TRBV28	CASNGIWGSYEQYF	TGTGCCAGTAACGGGATTTGGGGCTCCTACGAGCAGTACTTC
few	14	TRBJ2-7	NA	TRBV7-9	CASSLGPGSHEQYF	TGTGCCAGCAGCTTGGGTCCCGGTAGCCACGAGCAGTACTTC
NA	19	TRBJ2-1	NA	TRBV30	CAWSVNRVWGSGVKNEQFF	TGTGCCTGGAGTGTCAATCGGGTTTGGGGGAGTGGTGTGAAGAATGAGCAGTTCTTC
few	11	TRBJ1-1	TRBD1	TRBV28	CASRSGTGAFF	TGTGCCAGCAGATCCGGGACAGGAGCTTTCTTT
NA	12	TRBJ2-1	NA	TRBV7-3	CASSLKGGGQFF	TGTGCCAGCAGCTTAAAAGGGGGTGGGCAGTTCTTC